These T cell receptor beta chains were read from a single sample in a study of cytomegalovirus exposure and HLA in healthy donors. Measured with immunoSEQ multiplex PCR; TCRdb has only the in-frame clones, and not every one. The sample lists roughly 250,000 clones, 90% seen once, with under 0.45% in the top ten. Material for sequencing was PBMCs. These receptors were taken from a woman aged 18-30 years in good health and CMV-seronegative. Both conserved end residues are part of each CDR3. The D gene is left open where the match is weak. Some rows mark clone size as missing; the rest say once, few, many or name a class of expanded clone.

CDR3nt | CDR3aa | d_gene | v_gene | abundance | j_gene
TGCGCCAGCAGTGCCATTTGGGACAGGGAGCAAGAGACCCAGTACTTC | CASSAIWDREQETQYF | TRBD1 | TRBV10-2 | once | TRBJ2-5
TGCGCCAGCAGTCTACGGTCTAATGAAAAACTGTTTTTT | CASSLRSNEKLFF | - | TRBV5-1 | once | TRBJ1-4
TGTGCCAGCAGCTCGCGGACAGTCTCTGGAAACACCATATATTTT | CASSSRTVSGNTIYF | - | TRBV5-5 | - | TRBJ1-3
TGTGCCAGCAGCCAACCGGGACAAGAGACAAACACCGGGGAGCTGTTTTTT | CASSQPGQETNTGELFF | - | TRBV4-2 | - | TRBJ2-2
TGTGCCATCAGTCCACAGGGGGCCAAAAACATTCAGTACTTC | CAISPQGAKNIQYF | TRBD1 | TRBV10-3 | - | TRBJ2-4
TGTGCCAGCTTAGCCCGGCAGAATTCACCCCTCCACTTT | CASLARQNSPLHF | - | TRBV28 | - | TRBJ1-6
TGTGCCAGCAGTCCCCCGACAGATCCGATTACCTACGAGCAGTACTTC | CASSPPTDPITYEQYF | - | TRBV28 | - | TRBJ2-7
TGCGCCAGCAGCCAAGACGCCATCGGGACAGGGGGTACGCCCCAGCATTTT | CASSQDAIGTGGTPQHF | TRBD1 | TRBV4-3 | - | TRBJ1-5
TGTGCCAGCAGCTTTGGCAACTGGGGGCCTGGGGCCAACGTCCTGACTTTC | CASSFGNWGPGANVLTF | - | TRBV11-2 | once | TRBJ2-6
TGTGCCAGCAGCGCCGAAGGACTTTCCTACGAGCAGTACTTC | CASSAEGLSYEQYF | - | TRBV9 | - | TRBJ2-7
TGTGCCAGCAGAACCAGTGATGAGGGAGCAACTAATGAAAAACTGTTTTTT | CASRTSDEGATNEKLFF | - | TRBV28 | - | TRBJ1-4
TGTGCCAGCAGTCCCTTTCGGGGGGACACTGAAGCTTTCTTT | CASSPFRGDTEAFF | - | TRBV6-5 | - | TRBJ1-1
TGTGCCAGCAGCTTGGAAGGGAGGCCCTATGGCTACACCTTC | CASSLEGRPYGYTF | - | TRBV11-2 | - | TRBJ1-2
TGTGCCAGCAGCCCCGGACTAGCGGGGGGGCCGAACACCGGGGAGCTGTTTTTT | CASSPGLAGGPNTGELFF | TRBD2 | TRBV7-2 | - | TRBJ2-2
TGTGCCAGCAGCCCCCAACCACGGACAGGGGGCGATGAGCAGTTCTTC | CASSPQPRTGGDEQFF | TRBD1 | TRBV7-3 | - | TRBJ2-1
TGTGCCAGCAGTTTTGACACCGGATTCTACGAGCAGTACTTC | CASSFDTGFYEQYF | - | TRBV28 | - | TRBJ2-7
TGCGCCAGCAGCTTGACGGGACAGGATAGCAATCAGCCCCAGCATTTT | CASSLTGQDSNQPQHF | TRBD1 | TRBV5-1 | - | TRBJ1-5
TGTGCCAGCAGCCAAGGTGGGACTGTTAACACAGATACGCAGTATTTT | CASSQGGTVNTDTQYF | - | TRBV7-9 | - | TRBJ2-3
TGTGCCAGCAGTTTAGGGGGGAGCAATCAGCCCCAGCATTTT | CASSLGGSNQPQHF | - | TRBV28 | once | TRBJ1-5
TGTGCCAGCAGCTCATTAGCGGGGGGCGACAATGAGCAGTTCTTC | CASSSLAGGDNEQFF | TRBD2 | TRBV7-2 | - | TRBJ2-1
TGTGCCAGCAGCTCAGGGGGGAGTGGCAATCAGCCCCAGCATTTT | CASSSGGSGNQPQHF | TRBD1 | TRBV7-2 | - | TRBJ1-5
TGTGCCAGCAGCATTAGCGGGGGAATCTCCTACGAGCAGTACTTC | CASSISGGISYEQYF | TRBD2 | TRBV28 | few | TRBJ2-7
TGTGCCAGCAGTTTCTGGGGGGACGACAATCAGCCCCAGCATTTT | CASSFWGDDNQPQHF | - | TRBV28 | - | TRBJ1-5
TGTGCCAGCAGTTACTCTTTACACCAGAACACTGAAGCTTTCTTT | CASSYSLHQNTEAFF | - | TRBV6-5 | - | TRBJ1-1
TGTGCCAGCAGTGAAAGGACAGGGGCCCCAGATACGCAGTATTTT | CASSERTGAPDTQYF | TRBD1 | TRBV6-1 | once | TRBJ2-3
TGTGCCAGCTCCTCAATGGCCGCAGGGGATACCCCCTATGGCTACACCTTC | CASSSMAAGDTPYGYTF | - | TRBV18 | - | TRBJ1-2
TGTGCCAGCAGACCTCTAGCTTGGGGGACCCAGTACTTC | CASRPLAWGTQYF | - | TRBV6-5 | - | TRBJ2-5
TGTGCCAGCAGTACAGGGGATGGCACTGAAGCTTTCTTT | CASSTGDGTEAFF | TRBD1 | TRBV2 | - | TRBJ1-1
TGTGCCAGCAGGCAGGGAGGAAACACCATATATTTT | CASRQGGNTIYF | - | TRBV2 | few | TRBJ1-3
TGTGCCAGCAGCTCGACAGGGGGCAGCTATGGCTACACCTTC | CASSSTGGSYGYTF | TRBD1 | TRBV5-6 | few | TRBJ1-2
TGTGCCAGTAGTAAATCGCTGCGGTGGGATGAGCAGTTCTTC | CASSKSLRWDEQFF | - | TRBV19 | - | TRBJ2-1
TGTGCCAGCAGCTTGGTACAGCCCCCCTCTGTGTTCCTATATTTT | CASSLVQPPSVFLYF | - | TRBV5-6 | - | TRBJ1-3
TGTGCCAGCAGAGAACGCGTGAGGGCAAGCAATCAGCCCCAGCATTTT | CASRERVRASNQPQHF | - | TRBV6-6 | - | TRBJ1-5
TGCGCCAGCAGCCAAGGGGGCCATTACGAGCAGTACTTC | CASSQGGHYEQYF | - | TRBV4-1 | - | TRBJ2-7
TGTGCTAGCAGCTTCTCCAGGGAAGAGACCCAGTACTTC | CASSFSREETQYF | - | TRBV7-7 | - | TRBJ2-5
TGTGCCAGCAGCTTAGGCGGGACAGACTATGGCTACACCTTC | CASSLGGTDYGYTF | TRBD1 | TRBV7-8 | few | TRBJ1-2
TGTGCCAGCAGCGTAGTAGGGACTAGCGAAGGGACCCAGTACTTC | CASSVVGTSEGTQYF | TRBD2 | TRBV9 | - | TRBJ2-5
TGTGCCAGCAGTTCCCCGAGGACAGCCTTTGGTGAAAAACTGTTTTTT | CASSSPRTAFGEKLFF | - | TRBV28 | once | TRBJ1-4